The 3 T cell receptor beta chains below all came from one sample that was sequenced in a study of breast tumors, draining lymph nodes, adjacent tissues. Samples came from axillary lymph nodes draining the breast cancer. TCRdb independently ran MiXCR on the multiplex PCR reads; one entry per CDR3 protein. Altogether more than 85,000 distinct CDR3 sequences are present, 21% being singletons, with the ten largest covering less than 1.5%. Sequencing was carried out using axillary lymph node tissue. These receptors all come from a female donor with breast cancer. Some clones in this sample may be carry-over from other donors' samples.

This clonotype occurred many times. The rearrangement joins TRBV7-2 to TRBJ2-5; D might be TRBD1 or TRBD2, each matching 6 bases. Per the germline V gene, CDR1 is SGHTA and CDR2 is FQGNSA. V lost 5 bases and J 0 bases, leaving 10 bases between the germline ends. The CDR3 covers 14 residues. Here the CDR3 reads CASSGGTYQETQYF. The CDR3 region has the DNA TGTGCCAGCAGCGGGGGGACATACCAAGAGACCCAGTACTTC.

This clonotype appeared many times. The CDR3 DNA reads TGCAGTGCTAGAGATCCTCGGGGGGCAAGCTACGAGCAGTACTTC. Protein: CSARDPRGASYEQYF. This chain joins TRBV20-1 and TRBJ2-7; possibly TRBD2 for D (7 bases). Germline CDR1 DFQATT, CDR2 SNEGSKA (reference sequence). The CDR3 loop spans 15 amino acids. Trimming shortened V by 0 bases and J by 3 bases, and 15 bases separated the two germline ends.

V usage is TRBV12-3 or TRBV12-4 and J usage is TRBJ2-7, with 7 bases aligning to TRBD1. The CDR3 consists of 14 residues. V trimming: 7 bases; J trimming: 0 bases; junction bases outside the gene matches: 6. CDR3 sequence (DNA): TGTGCCAGCACCTTGGGACAGCCCTCCTACGAGCAGTACTTC. Translation: CASTLGQPSYEQYF.